This T cell receptor beta chain was identified during a study of blood T cell repertoires in COVID-19. Across the whole study: Sites in the United States, Italy and Spain provided acute and convalescent COVID-19 samples. In each case, the material was cDNA or gDNA derived from T cells, B-cell-depleted T cells, or PBMCs.

In the original workflow: Estimated nucleated cell counts came from reference gene primer amplification. TCRdb's copy holds only in-frame clones and misses some; the assay was immunoSEQ multiplex PCR. V, J and clone size are taken as reported in that table, and D and trimming were inferred from the DNA itself. In the table there are about 350,000 clones, around 90% of which are singletons. CDR3 length: 15 amino acids. Germline V gene lookup returns CDR1 KGHDR and CDR2 SFDVKD. The V and J ends lost 5 bases and 4 bases respectively, with 16 bases between them. The rearrangement uses TRBV24-1 and TRBJ1-2; D is ambiguous. The TCR comes from a woman in her late teens or twenties who had recovered from COVID-19. The sample consisted of peripheral blood. CDR3 in DNA: TGTGCCACCAGTGGTGATCTCCGGGGAGGCTATGGCTACACCTTC. Amino acids: CATSGDLRGGYGYTF.